This note documents a single T cell receptor beta chain sequence. This sample is part of a study of blood T cell repertoires in COVID-19. Study at large: From T cells, B-cell-depleted T cells, or PBMCs came the material, which was cDNA or gDNA.

CDR3 length: 14 amino acids. The junction had 5 bases not matched to a gene; V was cut back by 8 bases and J by 0 bases. CDR1 is MDHEN, CDR2 SYDVKM, per germline. Authors' analysis steps: Reference gene primer amplification gave estimated nucleated cell counts. Here immunoSEQ multiplex PCR was the method, and the copy in TCRdb shows in-frame clones only, minus some. Clonal size and the V and J genes are those of that table, whereas D and trimming came from the DNA. Of about 380,000 clones in the sample, 90% were seen once. Sequencing was carried out using peripheral blood. The TCR originated in a man aged 18-30 years with active or convalescent COVID-19. The chain joins TRBV28 to TRBJ2-3; 7 nucleotides line up with TRBD2. This CDR3 reads CASSGTTSTDTQYF. The CDR3 region has the DNA TGTGCCAGCTCCGGGACTACTAGCACAGATACGCAGTATTTT.